The 26 T cell receptor beta chains reported below all come from one sample, sequenced in a study of OX40 agonist ivuxolimab in advanced cancers. Repertoires were generated with immunoSEQ multiplex PCR, while TCRdb's copy carries only in-frame clones and drops some. The data contain roughly 59,000 clones, 85% to 95% of them singletons. Specimen: CD4+ or CD8+ T cells sorted from blood, collected in a trial of the OX40 agonist ivuxolimab. These receptors were taken from an adult with an advanced solid tumor such as melanoma, head and neck, liver or kidney cancer.

The J gene is TRBJ2-5, the V gene TRBV5-4; 7 bases are shared with TRBD2. This CDR3 comprises 16 residues. Germline V gene data show CDR1 as SGHNT and CDR2 as YYREEE (reference sequence). V lost 0 bases to trimming and J lost 1 base; unmatched junction nucleotides: 6. The CDR3 sequence is CASSLGLADLQETQYF. CDR3 in DNA: TGTGCCAGCAGCTTGGGGCTAGCGGACCTCCAAGAGACCCAGTACTTC. The full variable domain, rest sourced from reference TRBV5-4 and TRBJ2-5, is ETGVTQSPTHLIKTRGQQVTLRCSSQSGHNTVSWYQQALGQGPQFIFQYYREEENGRGNFPPRFSGLQFPNYSSELNVNALELDDSALYLCASSLGLADLQETQYFGPGTRLLVL.

V gene TRBV4-1 combines with J gene TRBJ2-7, with 10 positions matching TRBD2. This CDR3 has 16 amino acids. Germline CDR1 MGHRA, CDR2 YSYEKL. The ends lost 1 base at V and 4 bases at J; junction bases unmatched: 7. CDR3 bases: TGCGCCAGCAGCCAAGTGACGCCTAGCGGGAGATACGAGCAGTACTTC. Translating it yields CASSQVTPSGRYEQYF.

This clone was recorded once. The chain is built from TRBV5-5 and TRBJ1-1; 10 bases match TRBD1. Trimming cost V 4 bases and J 5 bases; bases outside gene matches: 5. This CDR3 is 14 amino acids long. CDR1 SGHKS and CDR2 YYEKEE come from the germline V gene (reference sequence). The CDR3 DNA reads TGTGCCAGCAGCCCTAGGACAGGGGGGACTGAAGCTTTCTTT. Translating it yields CASSPRTGGTEAFF. Full variable domain (outside the CDR3, taken from reference TRBV5-5 and TRBJ1-1): DAGVTQSPTHLIKTRGQQVTLRCSPISGHKSVSWYQQVLGQGPQFIFQYYEKEERGRGNFPDRFSARQFPNYSSELNVNALLLGDSALYLCASSPRTGGTEAFFGQGTRLTVV.

In this sample, this clone turned up a few times. The chain has TRBV7-9 and TRBJ1-2, with 7 bases that match TRBD1. The germline V gene has CDR1 SEHNR and CDR2 FQNEAQ (reference sequence). V shed 5 bases and J 4 bases; nucleotides not matched to a gene: 7. The CDR3 covers 14 residues. CDR3 amino acids: CASSQGQLLYGYTF. CDR3 in DNA: TGTGCCAGCAGCCAGGGACAGCTACTCTATGGCTACACCTTC.

The count of this clone is one. The CDR3 loop is CASSVGQGSSTDTQYF. CDR3 sequence (DNA): TGTGCCAGCAGCGTAGGTCAGGGATCTAGCACAGATACGCAGTATTTT. The V gene is TRBV9, the J gene TRBJ2-3, with D tentatively TRBD1 (5 bases). Trimming removed 0 bases at V and 0 bases at J, with 11 bases between. The V gene's germline CDR1 is SGDLS and CDR2 YYNGEE. The length of the CDR3 is 16 residues.

The rearrangement uses TRBV5-6 and TRBJ2-2; D gene ambiguous. The CDR3 contains 13 residues. V lost 2 bases, J lost 4 bases, and 6 bases lay in between. CDR1 and CDR2 from the germline V gene are SGHDT and YYEEEE. Here the CDR3 reads CASSFPTTGELFF. The CDR3 region has the DNA TGTGCCAGCAGCTTCCCGACCACCGGGGAGCTGTTTTTT.

The chain uses TRBV25-1 and TRBJ2-7, with a weak D call TRBD1 (6 bases). The CDR3 has 14 amino acids. V lost 5 bases to trimming and J lost 2 bases, with 13 bases between them. Germline-derived CDR1 and CDR2 are MGHDK and SYGVNS. The CDR3 protein is CASSHRGTTYEQYF. The CDR3 nucleotides read TGTGCCAGCAGTCATAGAGGGACAACCTACGAGCAGTACTTC.

V is TRBV13 and J is TRBJ2-1; the match to TRBD2 covers 8 bases. The junction had 3 bases not matched to a gene; V was cut back by 5 bases and J by 6 bases. Germline V gene data show CDR1 as PRHDT and CDR2 as FYEKMQ (reference sequence). CDR3 length equals 13 residues. Here the CDR3 reads CASSSGGANEQFF. The CDR3 nucleotides are TGTGCCAGCAGCAGCGGGGGAGCCAATGAGCAGTTCTTC.

The chain recombines TRBV27 with TRBJ2-2; D may be TRBD1 or TRBD2 (5 bases each). This CDR3 spans 14 amino acids. CDR1 is MNHEY, CDR2 SMNVEV, per germline (reference sequence). Trimming stripped 5 bases from V and 5 bases from J, with 12 bases between. The CDR3 protein is CASSPLGQTGELFF. As DNA, the CDR3 is TGTGCCAGCAGTCCACTAGGACAAACCGGGGAGCTGTTTTTT.

The rearrangement links TRBV7-9 to TRBJ2-4; 9 nucleotides match TRBD1. CDR3 length: 13 amino acids. V shed 5 bases, J shed 8 bases, and the junction held 4 bases outside the gene matches. CDR1 is SEHNR, CDR2 FQNEAQ, per germline (reference sequence). The CDR3, as DNA: TGTGCCAGCAGCGTACGACAGGGGGACATTCAGTACTTC. The encoded protein is CASSVRQGDIQYF.

The chain employs TRBV11-2 and TRBJ2-7, with D tentatively TRBD1 (6 bases). The V end lost 5 bases, the J end lost 0 bases, and 14 bases lay between the germline ends. The germline CDR1 and CDR2 sequences are SGHAT and FQNNGV. The CDR3 extends over 15 amino acids. The chain's CDR3 is CASSPTGPSSYEQYF. The DNA of the CDR3 is TGTGCCAGCAGCCCGACAGGTCCTTCCTCCTACGAGCAGTACTTC.

V gene TRBV21-1 combines with J gene TRBJ1-6; the tabulated D call, TRBD1, remains unverified against the DNA. TRBV21-1 is labeled a pseudogene. This CDR3 spans 17 amino acids. The CDR3 nucleotides are TGTGCCAGCAGCAAGTCGGGAAGGGACAGTCTAAATTCACCCCTCCACTTT. Translation: CASSKSGRDSLNSPLHF.

The chain's CDR3 is CASSLWGNEQFF. DNA for the CDR3: TGCGCCAGCAGCTTGTGGGGAAATGAGCAGTTCTTC. The chain has TRBV5-1 and TRBJ2-1; D ambiguous. V lost 1 base and J lost 7, with 6 bases in between. In germline, CDR1 is SGHRS, CDR2 YFSETQ. This CDR3 is 12 amino acids long.

The chain joins TRBV27 to TRBJ2-1; 11 nucleotides match TRBD2. The CDR3 consists of 15 residues. V dropped 2 bases and J dropped 8; count of bases not matched to a gene: 5. CDR1 and CDR2 (germline): MNHEY, SMNVEV (reference sequence). The CDR3 is CASSLIAGGPYEQFF. The CDR3 DNA is TGTGCCAGCAGTTTAATAGCGGGGGGGCCCTATGAGCAGTTCTTC.

This clone appeared once. This rearrangement joins TRBV2 to TRBJ1-1; 7 nucleotides agree with TRBD1. This CDR3 has 16 amino acids. Germline V gene lookup returns CDR1 SNHLY and CDR2 FYNNEI. The V segment lost 8 bases and the J segment 4 bases; nucleotides outside the gene matches: 16. The CDR3 DNA reads as TGTGCCAGCCCGCCACAAATTAAGACAGGGTCCACTGAAGCTTTCTTT. It codes for CASPPQIKTGSTEAFF.

The chain uses TRBV10-1 and TRBJ2-3; TRBD1 agrees at 7 bases. After removal of 5 bases from V and 3 bases from J, the junction contained 5 bases not matched to a gene. The CDR3 loop spans 14 amino acids. Germline V gives CDR1 WNHNN, CDR2 SYGVQD (reference sequence). The CDR3 bases are TGCGCCAGCAGTACAGACAGGGTGACAGATACGCAGTATTTT. Its protein is CASSTDRVTDTQYF.

The rearrangement uses TRBV18 and TRBJ2-5, with TRBD2 matching 12 bases. The V segment lost 8 bases and the J segment 2 bases; nucleotides outside the gene matches: 6. The CDR3 loop spans 15 amino acids. CDR1 and CDR2 from the germline V gene are KGHSH and LQKENI. CDR3 residues: CASTRTSGAQETQYF. The CDR3 bases are TGTGCCAGCACGCGGACTAGCGGGGCACAAGAGACCCAGTACTTC.

This chain joins TRBV15 and TRBJ1-1, with a possible D match to TRBD1 (6 bases). The germline gives CDR1 LNHNV, CDR2 YYDKDF (reference sequence). V was cut by 3 bases and J by 5 bases, with 16 bases left in between. This CDR3 is 15 amino acids long. The CDR3 region is CATSRGDDRSTEAFF. The CDR3 DNA reads TGTGCCACCAGCAGGGGGGATGACAGGTCTACTGAAGCTTTCTTT.

V usage is TRBV5-5 and J usage is TRBJ2-1; weak D call: TRBD2 (5 bases). This CDR3 region has 15 residues. CDR1 SGHKS and CDR2 YYEKEE come from the germline V gene (reference sequence). Trimming shortened V by 2 bases and J by 6 bases, and 15 bases separated the two germline ends. CDR3 sequence: CASSFTGSWGNEQFF. As DNA, the CDR3 is TGTGCCAGCAGCTTTACGGGGAGCTGGGGCAATGAGCAGTTCTTC.

The chain has TRBV7-9 and TRBJ1-2; D is unresolved. V lost 1 base, J lost 6 bases, and 12 bases lay in between. From germline, CDR1 is SEHNR and CDR2 FQNEAQ (reference sequence). The CDR3 consists of 14 residues. The chain's CDR3 is CASSLDPHNDGYTF. The CDR3 coding sequence is TGTGCCAGCAGCTTAGATCCGCACAATGATGGCTACACCTTC. The full variable domain, with the rest looked up from reference TRBV7-9 and TRBJ1-2, is DTGVSQNPRHKITKRGQNVTFRCDPISEHNRLYWYRQTLGQGPEFLTYFQNEAQLEKSRLLSDRFSAERPKGSFSTLEIQRTEQGDSAMYLCASSLDPHNDGYTFGSGTRLTVV.

This sequence joins TRBV27 and TRBJ2-7, with 7 nucleotides matching TRBD1. The V gene's germline CDR1 is MNHEY and CDR2 SMNVEV (reference sequence). This CDR3 contains 15 residues. V lost 5 bases to trimming and J lost 3 bases; unmatched junction nucleotides: 10. The DNA for the CDR3 is TGTGCCAGCAGTAGCACCGGGACAGCTTTCTACGAGCAGTACTTC. Its translation: CASSSTGTAFYEQYF.

V and J are TRBV19 and TRBJ1-2, with 7 bases lining up with TRBD1. CDR3 size: 15 residues. Germline lookup yields CDR1 LNHDA and CDR2 SQIVND (reference sequence). V shed 5 bases and J 2 bases; nucleotides not matched to a gene: 8. In DNA form, the CDR3 reads TGTGCCAGTAGTGACCGGGCCAGGGGGAACTATGGCTACACCTTC. Protein product: CASSDRARGNYGYTF.

The chain is built from TRBV7-3 and TRBJ2-5; no clear D. In germline, CDR1 is SGHTA, CDR2 FQGTGA. The CDR3 has 15 residues. V lost 1 base to trimming and J lost 1 base, with 10 bases between them. CDR3 region: CASSLIGSVQETQYF. The CDR3 nucleotides are TGTGCCAGCAGCTTAATTGGGTCAGTCCAAGAGACCCAGTACTTC.

This rearrangement joins TRBV5-4 to TRBJ1-6, with a tentative D call TRBD1 (6 bases). Germline CDR1 and CDR2: SGHNT and YYREEE (reference sequence). CDR3 size: 15 residues. The V and J ends lost 5 bases and 2 bases respectively, with 11 bases between them. This chain's CDR3 is CASREQGTYNSPLHF. The DNA of the CDR3 is TGTGCCAGCAGAGAACAGGGCACCTATAATTCACCCCTCCACTTT.

The rearrangement joins TRBV7-9 to TRBJ1-1; D is unresolved. Trimming removed 5 bases from V and 0 bases from J, with 10 bases in between. The CDR3 extends over 14 amino acids. From germline, CDR1 is SEHNR and CDR2 FQNEAQ (reference sequence). CDR3 DNA: TGTGCCAGCAGCACCTTCACCCTGAACACTGAAGCTTTCTTT. Translation: CASSTFTLNTEAFF.

The chain uses TRBV6-1 and TRBJ2-7; the match to TRBD2 covers 13 bases. The CDR3 covers 16 residues. The junction had 9 bases not matched to a gene; V was cut back by 5 bases and J by 5 bases. The germline gives CDR1 MNHNS, CDR2 SASEGT. The CDR3 spells CASSKGGLAGVNEQYF. The CDR3 bases are TGTGCCAGCAGTAAAGGAGGACTAGCGGGAGTCAACGAGCAGTACTTC.